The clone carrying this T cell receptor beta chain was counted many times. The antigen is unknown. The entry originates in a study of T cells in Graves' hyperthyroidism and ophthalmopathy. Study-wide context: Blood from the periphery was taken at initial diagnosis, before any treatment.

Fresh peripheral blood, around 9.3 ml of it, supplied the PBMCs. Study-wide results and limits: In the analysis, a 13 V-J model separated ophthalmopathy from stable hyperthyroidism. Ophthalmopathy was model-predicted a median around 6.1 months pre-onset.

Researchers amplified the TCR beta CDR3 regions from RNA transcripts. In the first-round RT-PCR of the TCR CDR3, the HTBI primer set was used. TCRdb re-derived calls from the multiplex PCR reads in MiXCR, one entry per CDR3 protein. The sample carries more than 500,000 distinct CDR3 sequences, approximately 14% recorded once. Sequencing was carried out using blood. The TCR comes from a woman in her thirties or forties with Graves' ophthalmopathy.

The CDR3 sequence: CASSFWQGARPQHF. DNA for the CDR3: TGTGCCAGCAGTTTTTGGCAGGGGGCTCGGCCCCAGCATTTT. This rearrangement joins TRBV12-3 or TRBV12-4 to TRBJ1-5; 8 nucleotides line up with TRBD1. There are 14 residues in the CDR3. J was trimmed by 9 bases and V by 3 bases; bases with no gene match: 7.